These 24 T cell receptor beta chains share one sample of origin, sequenced in a study of T cells in Graves' hyperthyroidism and ophthalmopathy. Amplification yielded TCR beta CDR3 regions, with RNA transcripts as the source. Researchers ran a first-round RT-PCR on the TCR CDR3 using the HTBI primer set. TCRdb recomputed calls from the multiplex PCR reads with MiXCR, one row per CDR3 protein. The sample holds around 350,000 distinct CDR3 sequences, less than 15% seen once. Sequencing used blood. The receptors stem from a woman aged 18 to 35 with Graves' hyperthyroidism.

This clonotype was observed at least ten times. This chain connects TRBV18 to TRBJ1-2; D perhaps matches TRBD1 (5 bases). Germline V CDR1 and CDR2: KGHSH, LQKENI. V was pared by 3 bases and J by 3 bases, with 11 bases between. This CDR3 region has 14 residues. CDR3: CASSPLGTDYGYTF. CDR3 coding DNA: TGTGCCAGCTCACCTTTGGGGACGGACTATGGCTACACCTTC.

In this sample, this clonotype turned up a few times. This chain uses TRBV14 with TRBJ2-2; D remains unclear. Germline V gives CDR1 SGHDN, CDR2 FVKESK. V gave up 6 bases and J gave up 4 bases, with 9 bases separating them. The CDR3 spans 13 residues. The CDR3 is CASSLTPTGELFF. The DNA for the CDR3 is TGTGCCAGCAGTTTGACCCCCACCGGGGAGCTGTTTTTT.

This clonotype was seen many times. V is TRBV5-1 and J is TRBJ1-2, with 9 bases fitting TRBD1. The CDR3 extends over 14 amino acids. Germline V gene sequence: CDR1 SGHRS, CDR2 YFSETQ. J lost 4 bases, V lost 4 bases, and 5 bases had no gene match. CDR3 in DNA: TGCGCCAGCAGCATGCCGACAGGGGGCTATGGCTACACCTTC. It translates to CASSMPTGGYGYTF.

This clonotype came up once. The chain recombines TRBV28 with TRBJ2-7; 8 nucleotides line up with TRBD2. The V segment lost 5 bases and the J segment 6 bases; nucleotides outside the gene matches: 6. In germline, CDR1 is MDHEN, CDR2 SYDVKM. The length of the CDR3 is 13 residues. CDR3 DNA: TGTGCCAGCAGTCAAGCGGGGGCCCTCGAGCAGTACTTC. Protein: CASSQAGALEQYF. Full variable domain (outside the CDR3, taken from reference TRBV28 and TRBJ2-7): DVKVTQSSRYLVKRTGEKVFLECVQDMDHENMFWYRQDPGLGLRLIYFSYDVKMKEKGDIPEGYSVSREKKERFSLILESASTNQTSMYLCASSQAGALEQYFGPGTRLTVT.

The rearrangement joins TRBV28 to TRBJ2-7, with 11 bases matching TRBD1. Germline-derived CDR1 and CDR2 are MDHEN and SYDVKM. This CDR3 has 14 amino acids. J was trimmed by 6 bases and V by 4 bases; bases with no gene match: 5. In DNA, the CDR3 is TGTGCCAGCAGTTACATGGGGACAGGGGGCGAGCAGTACTTC. This gives the protein CASSYMGTGGEQYF.

This clonotype was observed a handful of times. The germline gene is not matched at one end of the junction; a read error may be the cause. The J gene is TRBJ2-3, the V gene TRBV19; unclear D gene. CDR1 and CDR2 (germline): LNHDA, SQIVND (reference sequence). The CDR3 runs to 10 residues. The CDR3 sequence: CPNYTDTQYF. The CDR3 DNA reads TGCCCGAATTACACAGATACGCAGTATTTT.

The J gene is TRBJ2-6, the V gene TRBV9; 15 bases agree with TRBD2. Germline values: CDR1 SGDLS, CDR2 YYNGEE. The CDR3 sequence is 18 residues long. V shed 3 bases, J shed 2 bases, and the junction held 3 bases outside the gene matches. The CDR3 sequence: CASSGTSGRGAGANVLTF. CDR3 coding DNA: TGTGCCAGCAGCGGGACTAGCGGGAGGGGGGCTGGGGCCAACGTCCTGACTTTC.

Worth noting for this clonotype: A read error may be the cause here, since a much bigger clone is one base away. This chain links TRBV28 with TRBJ1-1; D is possibly TRBD1 (6 bases). V gave up 5 bases and J gave up 1 base, with 17 bases separating them. Germline CDR1 is MDHEN and CDR2 is SYDVKM. The CDR3 sequence is 16 residues long. In DNA, the CDR3 is TGTGCCAGCAGTCCAATCAGGGGAGGGGGGAACACTGAAGCTTTCTTT. It encodes CASSPIRGGGNTEAFF.

This clonotype was recorded a few times. J is TRBJ2-2 and V is TRBV28; perhaps TRBD2 as D (6 bases). The V gene lost 7 bases and the J gene lost 7 bases, with 16 bases spanning the gap. In germline, CDR1 is MDHEN, CDR2 SYDVKM. The CDR3 consists of 14 residues. CDR3 amino acids: CASMAAGRGGELFF. In DNA form, the CDR3 reads TGTGCCAGCATGGCCGCTGGGCGGGGCGGGGAGCTGTTTTTT.

This clonotype turned up a few times. The V and J genes are TRBV29-1 and TRBJ2-7, with 7 bases lining up with TRBD1. Per germline, CDR1 SQVTM and CDR2 ANQGSEA. The CDR3 is 14 amino acids. V trimming: 3 bases; J trimming: 0 bases; junction bases outside the gene matches: 5. CDR3 sequence reads: CSVDPTGASYEQYF. CDR3 sequence (DNA): TGCAGCGTTGATCCCACAGGGGCCTCCTACGAGCAGTACTTC.

Ten or more counts support this clonotype. This chain links TRBV28 with TRBJ2-7, with TRBD1 matching 10 bases. The CDR3 covers 14 residues. CDR1 and CDR2 from the germline V gene are MDHEN and SYDVKM. Unmatched junction bases numbered 13, after V lost 11 bases and J lost 6 bases. CDR3 loop: CAHRPPGQGSEQYF. The CDR3 DNA follows: TGTGCCCACCGTCCACCGGGACAGGGGAGCGAGCAGTACTTC.

This clonotype was recorded a few times. The junction and the germline gene differ at one end; a read error may be behind it. The rearrangement joins TRBV10-3 to TRBJ2-5; D unresolved. The CDR3 is made up of 13 amino acids. Germline values: CDR1 ENHRY, CDR2 SYGVKD. DNA for the CDR3: TGTGCCATCAGTGAAAGGCAGCAAGAGGCCCAGTACTTC. Amino acids: CAISERQQEAQYF.

This clonotype was observed at least ten times. This rearrangement joins TRBV18 to TRBJ1-6; perhaps TRBD1 as D (5 bases). The CDR3 runs 15 residues. Germline CDR1 reads KGHSH; CDR2 reads LQKENI. The V gene lost 3 bases and the J gene lost 5 bases, with 11 bases spanning the gap. CDR3 sequence (DNA): TGTGCCAGCTCACCTATGGGACTCCATAATTCACCCCTCCACTTT. Its protein product is CASSPMGLHNSPLHF. Together with reference TRBV18 and TRBJ1-6, the CDR3 gives the full variable domain: NAGVMQNPRHLVRRRGQEARLRCSPMKGHSHVYWYRQLPEEGLKFMVYLQKENIIDESGMPKERFSAEFPKEGPSILRIQQVVRGDSAAYFCASSPMGLHNSPLHFGNGTRLTVT.

This clonotype was counted many times. The gene calls are TRBV7-2 and TRBJ1-1; no clear D gene. Trimming shortened V by 2 bases and J by 3 bases, and 7 bases separated the two germline ends. CDR1 and CDR2 (germline): SGHTA, FQGNSA. The CDR3 covers 13 residues. CDR3 amino acids: CASSLSADTEAFF. The CDR3 DNA sequence: TGTGCCAGCAGCTTATCAGCGGACACTGAAGCTTTCTTT.

This clonotype showed up many times. The chain carries TRBV3-1 and TRBJ1-2; D is perhaps TRBD1 (5 bases). The CDR3 is made up of 13 amino acids. Germline V gene lookup returns CDR1 LGHDT and CDR2 YNNKEL (reference sequence). V lost 2 bases and J 13 bases, leaving 17 bases between the germline ends. CDR3 protein: CASSQPDIRRITF. The CDR3 region has the DNA TGTGCCAGCAGCCAACCGGACATAAGGAGGATCACCTTC.

This clonotype was observed a handful of times. The J gene is TRBJ1-6, the V gene TRBV6-1; a possible D gene is TRBD1 (5 bases). CDR1 and CDR2 from the germline V gene are MNHNS and SASEGT. The CDR3 totals 13 residues. Trimming took off 3 bases at V and 10 bases at J, with 10 bases between the two ends. In DNA, the CDR3 is TGTGCCAGCAGTGAGGTCAGGGAGTCACCCCTCCACTTT. This codes for CASSEVRESPLHF.

Of note for this clonotype: This may arise from a read error, as a much more abundant clone is one base away. This chain's CDR3 is CVSSPDGAAASTDTQYF. The CDR3 coding sequence is TGTGTCAGCAGTCCGGATGGGGCAGCTGCTAGCACAGATACGCAGTATTTT. The chain joins TRBV27 to TRBJ2-3, with TRBD1 as a possible D gene (5 bases). CDR1 is MNHEY, CDR2 SMNVEV, per germline (reference sequence). The CDR3 sequence is 17 residues long.

This chain joins TRBV18 and TRBJ2-7; D not resolved. The germline gives CDR1 KGHSH, CDR2 LQKENI. Trimming removed 5 bases from V and 0 bases from J, with 11 bases in between. The CDR3 is 14 residues long. The CDR3 sequence is CASSFPGHSYEQYF. The DNA for the CDR3 is TGTGCCAGCTCATTCCCCGGCCACTCCTACGAGCAGTACTTC.

This clonotype was recorded at least ten times. The gene calls are TRBV7-2 and TRBJ1-5; D not resolved. V gave up 2 bases and J gave up 3 bases, with 11 bases separating them. The germline V gene has CDR1 SGHTA and CDR2 FQGNSA. The CDR3 length is 15 residues. The CDR3 sequence: CASSLWDTDNQPQHF. The CDR3 region has the DNA TGTGCCAGCAGCTTATGGGATACGGACAATCAGCCCCAGCATTTT. Looking up the rest from reference TRBV7-2 and TRBJ1-5 gives the full variable domain: GAGVSQSPSNKVTEKGKDVELRCDPISGHTALYWYRQSLGQGLEFLIYFQGNSAPDKSGLPSDRFSAERTGGSVSTLTIQRTQQEDSAVYLCASSLWDTDNQPQHFGDGTRLSIL.

The CDR3 DNA follows: TGCGCCAGCAGCCAAGACCCACAGCGGAGGTATGGCTACACCTTC. This gives the protein CASSQDPQRRYGYTF. The chain combines TRBV4-1 with TRBJ1-2, with unresolved D. CDR1 and CDR2 from the germline V gene are MGHRA and YSYEKL. The CDR3 has 15 amino acids. V gave up 0 bases and J gave up 5 bases, with 13 bases separating them.

Ten or more counts support this clonotype. The chain employs TRBV30 and TRBJ2-1, with D hard to call. This CDR3 has 12 amino acids. Trimming pared 0 bases from V and 8 bases from J, leaving 8 bases between. Germline assignment: CDR1 GTSNPN and CDR2 SVGIG (reference sequence). The chain's CDR3 is CAWSVSLHEQFF. Written as DNA, the CDR3 is TGTGCCTGGAGTGTTTCGCTTCATGAGCAGTTCTTC.

V and J are TRBV28 and TRBJ2-7, with a tentative D call TRBD1 (6 bases). This CDR3 region has 14 residues. Germline lookup yields CDR1 MDHEN and CDR2 SYDVKM. Trimming pared 6 bases from V and 2 bases from J, leaving 14 bases between. The CDR3 loop is CASSFGTLTYEQYF. In DNA, the CDR3 is TGTGCCAGCAGCTTCGGGACATTAACCTACGAGCAGTACTTC.

This clonotype was detected many times. This chain joins TRBV7-9 and TRBJ2-3, with TRBD2 identical over 9 bases. The CDR3 runs 16 residues. Germline V CDR1 and CDR2: SEHNR, FQNEAQ (reference sequence). Germline trimming cut 6 bases from V and 3 bases from J; bases unmatched to any gene: 10. CDR3 sequence (DNA): TGTGCCAGCAGGTCCGGTAGCGGGAGTCCAACAGATACGCAGTATTTT. Amino acid sequence: CASRSGSGSPTDTQYF.

This clonotype was counted between two and nine times. The chain is built from TRBV29-1 and TRBJ2-7; D is unclear. Germline values: CDR1 SQVTM, CDR2 ANQGSEA. The CDR3 extends over 8 amino acids. Between the trimmed V and J ends, which lost 6 bases and 8 bases, there was a span of 5 bases. DNA for the CDR3: TGCAGCGTCCCCAAGCAGTACTTC. Protein product: CSVPKQYF.